One sample yielded the 9 T cell receptor beta chains listed below, sequenced in a study of radiotherapy plus CTLA-4 blockade in lung cancer. Produced via immunoSEQ multiplex PCR; TCRdb's table is partial and in-frame only. Altogether fewer than 65,000 clones are present, approximately 80% being singletons, with the ten largest covering approximately 6.1%. Here the sequenced sample was peripheral blood, taken from a patient treated with radiotherapy plus ipilimumab. The receptors originated from a human donor with non-small cell lung cancer whose response to radiotherapy plus ipilimumab could not be evaluated.

This sequence joins TRBV7-7 and TRBJ1-6; 8 positions agree with TRBD1. CDR1 is SSHAT and CDR2 is FNYEAQ in the germline V gene (reference sequence). This CDR3 is 14 amino acids long. The ends lost 5 bases at V and 9 bases at J; junction bases unmatched: 6. The CDR3 protein is CASSRGQGGSPLHF. CDR3 bases: TGTGCCAGCAGCCGTGGACAGGGAGGTTCACCCCTCCACTTT.

The chain has TRBV6-1 and TRBJ2-7; no clear D. V lost 3 bases and J lost 6, with 12 bases in between. CDR1 is MNHNS, CDR2 SASEGT, per germline. The CDR3 is 13 amino acids. The CDR3 spells CASSDSWQAEQYF. The CDR3, as DNA: TGTGCCAGCAGTGATTCCTGGCAGGCCGAGCAGTACTTC.

The chain has TRBV2 and TRBJ2-7, with a possible D match to TRBD2 (6 bases). The CDR3 runs 13 residues. Germline lookup yields CDR1 SNHLY and CDR2 FYNNEI. Deletions cut 6 bases from V and 7 bases from J, with 16 bases between. The CDR3 DNA sequence: TGTGCCAGCAGGGGAGAAACCGCGGGAGAGCAGTACTTC. Its protein is CASRGETAGEQYF.

V usage is TRBV5-1 and J usage is TRBJ1-1, with no clear D. CDR1 is SGHRS, CDR2 YFSETQ, per germline. The V gene lost 0 bases and the J gene lost 0 bases, with 9 bases spanning the gap. The CDR3 runs 15 residues. CDR3 coding DNA: TGCGCCAGCAGCTTGGCAACCGGGTTGAACACTGAAGCTTTCTTT. Its protein is CASSLATGLNTEAFF.

This clone is a singleton in its sample. The V call is TRBV7-2, the J call TRBJ2-1; TRBD1 might be the D (6 bases). This CDR3 spans 15 amino acids. Trimming cost V 5 bases and J 0 bases, with 11 bases left between them. In germline, CDR1 is SGHTA, CDR2 FQGNSA. The CDR3 nucleotides read TGTGCCAGCAGCACCGCAGGGGCCTCCTACAATGAGCAGTTCTTC. This sequence encodes CASSTAGASYNEQFF.

V and J are TRBV5-4 and TRBJ2-7, with a weak D call TRBD1 (6 bases). Germline V CDR1 and CDR2: SGHNT, YYREEE (reference sequence). The CDR3 runs 13 residues. Deletions cut 1 base from V and 6 bases from J, with 11 bases between. CDR3 coding DNA: TGTGCCAGCAGCTTGATTACAGGGTCCGAGCAGTACTTC. Protein: CASSLITGSEQYF.

The rearrangement links TRBV12-1 to TRBJ2-3; the table's D call TRBD2 went unverified against the DNA. TRBV12-1 is designated a pseudogene. This CDR3 spans 18 amino acids. This CDR3 reads CASSTPPNSGGAQDTQYF. CDR3 bases: TGTGCCAGCTCTACTCCGCCTAATAGCGGGGGGGCACAAGATACGCAGTATTTT.

This sequence joins TRBV11-2 and TRBJ1-5, with D perhaps TRBD1 (6 bases). Trimming pared 5 bases from V and 3 bases from J, leaving 14 bases between. Looked up from germline, CDR1 is SGHAT and CDR2 is FQNNGV. The length of the CDR3 is 15 residues. This CDR3 is CASSPDSLSNQPQHF. The CDR3 DNA is TGTGCCAGCAGCCCGGACAGCCTCTCCAATCAGCCCCAGCATTTT.

The genes are TRBV28 and TRBJ2-2; D unclear. Germline-derived CDR1 and CDR2 are MDHEN and SYDVKM. V was pared by 6 bases and J by 1 base, with 6 bases between. The length of the CDR3 is 13 residues. CDR3 loop: CASSLLNTGELFF. CDR3 sequence (DNA): TGTGCCAGCAGCCTCCTGAACACCGGGGAGCTGTTTTTT. Drawing the rest from reference TRBV28 and TRBJ2-2, the complete variable domain is DVKVTQSSRYLVKRTGEKVFLECVQDMDHENMFWYRQDPGLGLRLIYFSYDVKMKEKGDIPEGYSVSREKKERFSLILESASTNQTSMYLCASSLLNTGELFFGEGSRLTVL.